One and the same sample provided the 17 T cell receptor beta chains below, sequenced in a study of cytomegalovirus exposure and HLA in healthy donors. Primers for the PCR totalled 60 Vbeta and 13 Jbeta. Generated by immunoSEQ multiplex PCR, the TCRdb table keeps only in-frame clones and is missing some. The table lists about 160,000 clones. The specimen was PBMCs. These receptors all come from a man aged 25 to 40 in good health and CMV-seronegative.

The chain combines TRBV5-1 with TRBJ2-1, with 7 bases fitting TRBD1. The junction had 5 bases not matched to a gene; V was cut back by 0 bases and J by 8 bases. The CDR3 is made up of 14 amino acids. The germline gives CDR1 SGHRS, CDR2 YFSETQ. The chain's CDR3 is CASSLDRGSDEQFF. CDR3 DNA sequence: TGCGCCAGCAGCTTGGACAGGGGAAGCGATGAGCAGTTCTTC.

CDR3 region: CASSDLDSLNQPQHF. The CDR3 nucleotides read TGCGCCAGCAGCGACCTGGACAGCCTCAATCAGCCCCAGCATTTT. V usage is TRBV5-1 and J usage is TRBJ1-5, with D perhaps TRBD1 (6 bases). Trimming shortened V by 4 bases and J by 3 bases, and 14 bases separated the two germline ends. The CDR3 is 15 amino acids. The V gene's germline CDR1 is SGHRS and CDR2 YFSETQ.

The gene calls are TRBV10-3 and TRBJ2-5; weak D call: TRBD1 (6 bases). The CDR3 is made up of 12 amino acids. V was shortened by 4 bases and J by 13 bases, with 16 bases between the two germline ends. Germline V CDR1 and CDR2: ENHRY, SYGVKD. CDR3 nucleotide sequence: TGTGCCATCAGTGGCCTAGGGGGAGAGACGTACTTC. As protein: CAISGLGGETYF.

The chain links TRBV18 to TRBJ2-6, with a tentative D call TRBD1 (6 bases). The CDR3 loop spans 14 amino acids. Deletions cut 8 bases from V and 2 bases from J, with 10 bases between. Germline CDR1 KGHSH, CDR2 LQKENI. Written as DNA, the CDR3 is TGTGCCAGCATCACAGGGCCTGGGGCCAACGTCCTGACTTTC. Its protein product is CASITGPGANVLTF.

The chain recombines TRBV9 with TRBJ2-3; 7 bases are shared with TRBD2. Trimming took 3 bases from V and 4 from J; bases not matched to a gene: 5. Germline loops: CDR1 SGDLS, CDR2 YYNGEE. The CDR3 has 14 amino acids. The CDR3 reads CASSGEGLADTQYF. The DNA for the CDR3 is TGTGCCAGCAGCGGGGAGGGGCTGGCAGATACGCAGTATTTT.

The V call is TRBV4-3, the J call TRBJ2-6, with a weak D call TRBD2 (6 bases). This CDR3 region has 19 residues. Trimming shortened V by 0 bases and J by 0 bases, and 15 bases separated the two germline ends. CDR1 and CDR2 from the germline V gene are LGHNA and YSLEER. The CDR3 loop reads CASSQDLAGTLSGANVLTF. CDR3 nucleotide sequence: TGCGCCAGCAGCCAAGATCTCGCGGGAACCCTCTCTGGGGCCAACGTCCTGACTTTC.

The chain couples TRBV5-4 to TRBJ1-2; D unclear. The germline V and J ends were trimmed by 2 bases and 1 base, with 6 bases remaining between them. The germline CDR1 and CDR2 sequences are SGHNT and YYREEE (reference sequence). The CDR3 extends over 13 amino acids. CDR3 sequence (DNA): TGTGCCAGCAGCTTAGGAGGTAACTATGGCTACACCTTC. Amino acids: CASSLGGNYGYTF.

The chain has TRBV5-1 and TRBJ2-1; D is unclear. The CDR3 extends over 15 amino acids. The ends were cut back, 6 bases at V and 1 base at J, with 14 bases in the middle. Germline CDR1 is SGHRS and CDR2 is YFSETQ. The CDR3 here is CASTPEWASYNEQFF. CDR3 nucleotide sequence: TGCGCCAGCACCCCCGAGTGGGCATCCTACAATGAGCAGTTCTTC.

V and J are TRBV6-4 and TRBJ1-2; possibly TRBD1 for D (6 bases). This CDR3 is 14 amino acids long. V was shortened by 4 bases and J by 2 bases, with 11 bases between the two germline ends. CDR1 and CDR2 from the germline V gene are MRHNA and SNTAGT. The CDR3: CASSVNRENYGYTF. As DNA, the CDR3 is TGTGCCAGCAGTGTGAACAGGGAGAACTATGGCTACACCTTC.

The chain is built from TRBV11-1 and TRBJ1-1; TRBD1 might be the D (5 bases). Between the trimmed V and J ends, which lost 4 bases and 5 bases, there was a span of 20 bases. The CDR3 is made up of 16 amino acids. Germline V gives CDR1 SGHAT, CDR2 FQDESV (reference sequence). CDR3 sequence: CASSSGQGMGRTEAFF. The CDR3 DNA sequence: TGTGCCAGCAGCTCCGGGCAGGGTATGGGGCGAACTGAAGCTTTCTTT.

This chain connects TRBV5-6 to TRBJ2-7; D remains ambiguous. V lost 3 bases and J lost 4, with 8 bases in between. The CDR3 length is 12 residues. Germline CDR1 and CDR2: SGHDT and YYEEEE. Here the CDR3 reads CASSSIAYEQYF. The CDR3 DNA follows: TGTGCCAGCAGCTCCATAGCTTACGAGCAGTACTTC.

The chain joins TRBV4-2 to TRBJ2-1, with 8 bases fitting TRBD2. The CDR3 spans 14 residues. The V and J ends lost 4 bases and 8 bases, in that order; junction bases with no gene match: 7. Germline V lookup: CDR1 LGHNA, CDR2 YNFKEQ. CDR3 sequence: CASSRGLVDDEQFF. In DNA form, the CDR3 reads TGTGCCAGCAGCCGGGGACTAGTTGATGATGAGCAGTTCTTC.

This rearrangement joins TRBV7-3 to TRBJ1-1; no reliable D call. Trimming shortened V by 5 bases and J by 4 bases, and 17 bases separated the two germline ends. CDR1 and CDR2 from the germline V gene are SGHTA and FQGTGA. The CDR3 loop spans 15 amino acids. CDR3 region: CASSPLAGFITEAFF. The CDR3 DNA sequence: TGTGCCAGCAGCCCACTGGCCGGGTTTATCACTGAAGCTTTCTTT. Full variable domain (remainder filled in from reference TRBV7-3 and TRBJ1-1): GAGVSQTPSNKVTEKGKYVELRCDPISGHTALYWYRQSLGQGPEFLIYFQGTGAADDSGLPNDRFFAVRPEGSVSTLKIQRTERGDSAVYLCASSPLAGFITEAFFGQGTRLTVV.

This chain joins TRBV19 and TRBJ1-1; D may be TRBD1 (5 bases). This CDR3 is built from 16 residues. Between the trimmed V and J ends, which lost 0 bases and 0 bases, there was a span of 11 bases. Germline V lookup: CDR1 LNHDA, CDR2 SQIVND (reference sequence). CDR3: CASSIDLEGMNTEAFF. CDR3 sequence (DNA): TGTGCCAGTAGTATAGATTTGGAGGGGATGAACACTGAAGCTTTCTTT.

V and J are TRBV2 and TRBJ2-5, with a weak D call TRBD2 (7 bases). This CDR3 spans 14 amino acids. CDR1 and CDR2 from the germline V gene are SNHLY and FYNNEI. V was shortened by 7 bases and J by 11 bases, with 23 bases between the two germline ends. CDR3: CASILDSGYSGQYF. The CDR3 DNA reads TGTGCCAGCATCCTGGACAGTGGGTATAGCGGGCAGTACTTC.

The chain joins TRBV7-9 to TRBJ2-1; tentative D call: TRBD2 (6 bases). The V end was cut by 4 bases, the J end by 5 bases, with 15 bases between. This CDR3 contains 15 residues. Germline-derived CDR1 and CDR2 are SEHNR and FQNEAQ (reference sequence). This CDR3 is CASSSTGLTNNEQFF. The CDR3 DNA is TGTGCCAGCAGCTCAACGGGACTTACAAACAATGAGCAGTTCTTC.

The CDR3 DNA reads as TGTGCCAGCAGCCCCCCCGACAGGGGGTACGAGCAGTACTTC. This sequence encodes CASSPPDRGYEQYF. V and J are TRBV7-2 and TRBJ2-7; TRBD1 agrees at 9 bases. Trimming took 5 bases from V and 4 from J; bases not matched to a gene: 6. The CDR3 contains 14 residues. The germline V gene has CDR1 SGHTA and CDR2 FQGNSA. Full variable domain (missing parts from reference TRBV7-2 and TRBJ2-7): GAGVSQSPSNKVTEKGKDVELRCDPISGHTALYWYRQSLGQGLEFLIYFQGNSAPDKSGLPSDRFSAERTGGSVSTLTIQRTQQEDSAVYLCASSPPDRGYEQYFGPGTRLTVT.